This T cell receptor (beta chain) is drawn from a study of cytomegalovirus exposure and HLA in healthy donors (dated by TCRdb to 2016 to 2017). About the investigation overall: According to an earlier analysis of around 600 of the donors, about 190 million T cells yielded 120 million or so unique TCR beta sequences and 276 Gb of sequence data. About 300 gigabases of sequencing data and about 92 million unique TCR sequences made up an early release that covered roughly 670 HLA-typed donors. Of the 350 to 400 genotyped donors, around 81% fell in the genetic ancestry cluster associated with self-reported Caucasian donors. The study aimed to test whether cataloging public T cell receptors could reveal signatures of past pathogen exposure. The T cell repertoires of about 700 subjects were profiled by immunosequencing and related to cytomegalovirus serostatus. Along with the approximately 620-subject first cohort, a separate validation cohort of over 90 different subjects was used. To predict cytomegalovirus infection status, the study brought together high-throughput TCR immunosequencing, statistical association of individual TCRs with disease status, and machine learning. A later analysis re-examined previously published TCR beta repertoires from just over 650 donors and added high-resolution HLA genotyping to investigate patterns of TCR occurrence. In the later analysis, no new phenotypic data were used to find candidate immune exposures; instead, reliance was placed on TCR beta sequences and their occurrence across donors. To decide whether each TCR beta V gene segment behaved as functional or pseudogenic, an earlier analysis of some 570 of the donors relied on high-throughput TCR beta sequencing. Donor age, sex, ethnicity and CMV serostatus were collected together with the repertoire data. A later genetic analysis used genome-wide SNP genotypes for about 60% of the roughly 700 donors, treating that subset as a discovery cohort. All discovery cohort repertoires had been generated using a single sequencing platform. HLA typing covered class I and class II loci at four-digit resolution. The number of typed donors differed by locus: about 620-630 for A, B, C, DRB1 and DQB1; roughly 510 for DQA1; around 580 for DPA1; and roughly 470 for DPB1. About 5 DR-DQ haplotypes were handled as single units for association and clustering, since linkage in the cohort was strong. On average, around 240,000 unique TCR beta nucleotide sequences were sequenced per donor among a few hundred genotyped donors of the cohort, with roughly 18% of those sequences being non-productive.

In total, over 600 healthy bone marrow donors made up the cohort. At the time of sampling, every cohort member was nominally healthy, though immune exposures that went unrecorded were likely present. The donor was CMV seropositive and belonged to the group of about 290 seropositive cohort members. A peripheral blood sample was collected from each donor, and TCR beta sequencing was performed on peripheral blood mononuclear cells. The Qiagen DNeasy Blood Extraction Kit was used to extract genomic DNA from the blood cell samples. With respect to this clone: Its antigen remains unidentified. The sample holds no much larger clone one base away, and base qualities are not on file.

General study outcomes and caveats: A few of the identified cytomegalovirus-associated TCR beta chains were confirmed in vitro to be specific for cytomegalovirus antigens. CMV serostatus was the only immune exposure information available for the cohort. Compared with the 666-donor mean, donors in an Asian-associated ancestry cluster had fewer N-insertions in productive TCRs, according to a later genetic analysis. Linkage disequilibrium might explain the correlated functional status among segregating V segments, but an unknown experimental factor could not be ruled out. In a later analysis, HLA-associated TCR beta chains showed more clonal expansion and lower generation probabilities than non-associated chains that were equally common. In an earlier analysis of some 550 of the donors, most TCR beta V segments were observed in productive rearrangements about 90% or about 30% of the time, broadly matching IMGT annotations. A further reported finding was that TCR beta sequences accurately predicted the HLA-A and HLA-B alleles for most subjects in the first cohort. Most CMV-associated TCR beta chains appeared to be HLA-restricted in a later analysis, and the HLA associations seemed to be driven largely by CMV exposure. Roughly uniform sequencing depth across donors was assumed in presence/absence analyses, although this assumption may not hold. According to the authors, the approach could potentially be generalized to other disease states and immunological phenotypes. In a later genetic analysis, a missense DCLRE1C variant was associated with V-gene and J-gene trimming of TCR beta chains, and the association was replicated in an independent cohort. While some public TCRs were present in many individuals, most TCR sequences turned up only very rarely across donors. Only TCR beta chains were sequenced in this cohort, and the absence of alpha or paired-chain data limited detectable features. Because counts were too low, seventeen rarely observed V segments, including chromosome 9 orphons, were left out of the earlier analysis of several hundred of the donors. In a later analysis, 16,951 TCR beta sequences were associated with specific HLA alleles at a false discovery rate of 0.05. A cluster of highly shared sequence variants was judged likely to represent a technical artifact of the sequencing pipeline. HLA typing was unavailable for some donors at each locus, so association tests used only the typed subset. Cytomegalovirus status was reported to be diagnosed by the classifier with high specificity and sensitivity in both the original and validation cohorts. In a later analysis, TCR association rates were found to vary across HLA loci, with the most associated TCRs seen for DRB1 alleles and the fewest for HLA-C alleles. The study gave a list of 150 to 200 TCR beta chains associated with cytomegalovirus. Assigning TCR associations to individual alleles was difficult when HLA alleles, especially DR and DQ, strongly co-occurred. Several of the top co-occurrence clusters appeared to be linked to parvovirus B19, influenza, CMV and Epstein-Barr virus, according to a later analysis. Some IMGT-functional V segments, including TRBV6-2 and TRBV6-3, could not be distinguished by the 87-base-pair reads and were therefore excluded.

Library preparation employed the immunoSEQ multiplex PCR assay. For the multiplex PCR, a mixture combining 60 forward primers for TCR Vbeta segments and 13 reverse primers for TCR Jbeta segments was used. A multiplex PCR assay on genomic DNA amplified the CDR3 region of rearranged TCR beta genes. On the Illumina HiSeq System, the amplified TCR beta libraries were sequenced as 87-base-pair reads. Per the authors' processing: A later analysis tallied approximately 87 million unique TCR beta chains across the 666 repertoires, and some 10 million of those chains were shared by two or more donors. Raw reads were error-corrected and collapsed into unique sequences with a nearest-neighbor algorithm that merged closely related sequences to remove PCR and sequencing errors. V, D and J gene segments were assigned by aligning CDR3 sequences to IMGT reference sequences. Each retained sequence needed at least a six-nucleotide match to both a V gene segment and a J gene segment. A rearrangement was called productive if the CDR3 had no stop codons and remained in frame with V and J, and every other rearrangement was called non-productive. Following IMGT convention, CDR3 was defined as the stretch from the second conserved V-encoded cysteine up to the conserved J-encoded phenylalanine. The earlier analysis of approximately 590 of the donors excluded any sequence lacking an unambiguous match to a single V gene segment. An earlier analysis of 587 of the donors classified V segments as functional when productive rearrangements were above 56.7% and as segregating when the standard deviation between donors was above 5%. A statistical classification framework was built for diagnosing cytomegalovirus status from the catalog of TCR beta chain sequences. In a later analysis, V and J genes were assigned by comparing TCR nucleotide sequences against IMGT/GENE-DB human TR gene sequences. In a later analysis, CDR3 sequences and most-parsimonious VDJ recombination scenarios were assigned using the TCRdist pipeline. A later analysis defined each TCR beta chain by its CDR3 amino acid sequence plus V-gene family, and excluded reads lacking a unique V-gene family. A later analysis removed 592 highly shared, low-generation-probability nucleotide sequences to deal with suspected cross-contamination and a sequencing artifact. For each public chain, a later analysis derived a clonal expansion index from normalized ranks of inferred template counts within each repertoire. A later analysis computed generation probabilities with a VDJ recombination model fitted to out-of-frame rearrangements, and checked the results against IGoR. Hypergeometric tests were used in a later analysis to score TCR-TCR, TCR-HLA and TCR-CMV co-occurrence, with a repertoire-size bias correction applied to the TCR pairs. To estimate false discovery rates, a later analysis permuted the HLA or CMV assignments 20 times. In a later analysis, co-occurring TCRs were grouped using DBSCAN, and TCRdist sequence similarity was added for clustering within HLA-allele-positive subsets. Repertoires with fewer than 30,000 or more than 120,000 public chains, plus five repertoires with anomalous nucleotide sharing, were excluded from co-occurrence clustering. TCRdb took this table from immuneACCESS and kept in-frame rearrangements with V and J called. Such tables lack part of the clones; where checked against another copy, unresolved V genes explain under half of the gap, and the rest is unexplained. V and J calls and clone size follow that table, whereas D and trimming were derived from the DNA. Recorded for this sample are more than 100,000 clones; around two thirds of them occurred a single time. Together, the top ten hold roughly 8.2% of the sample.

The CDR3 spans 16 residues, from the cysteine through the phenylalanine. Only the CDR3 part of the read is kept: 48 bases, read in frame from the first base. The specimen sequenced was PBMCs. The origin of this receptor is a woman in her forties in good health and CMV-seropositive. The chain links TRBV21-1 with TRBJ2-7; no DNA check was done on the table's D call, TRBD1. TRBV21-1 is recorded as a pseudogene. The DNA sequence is TGTGCCAGCAGCAAAGCCCGACAGGGGAGGCCTTACGAGCAGTACTTC. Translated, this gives CASSKARQGRPYEQYF.